This T cell receptor (beta chain) was retrieved from a study of technical replicates of blood from several donors. The method was immunoSEQ multiplex PCR; TCRdb's version includes in-frame clones alone and lacks a portion of them. This table has over 50,000 clones, roughly 92% appearing once. This CDR3 has 14 amino acids. Germline CDR1 is SGHRS and CDR2 is YFSETQ. V gave up 0 bases and J gave up 3 bases, with 9 bases separating them. Sequencing was carried out using PBMCs. The J gene is TRBJ1-1, the V gene TRBV5-1, with a tentative D call TRBD1 (6 bases). This receptor was taken from a human donor in good health. Some clones in this sample may be carry-over from other donors' samples. In DNA, the CDR3 is TGCGCCAGCAGCTTGGTAGGGGGGGACACTGAAGCTTTCTTT. As protein: CASSLVGGDTEAFF. The entire variable domain, with the rest obtained from reference TRBV5-1 and TRBJ1-1, is as follows: KAGVTQTPRYLIKTRGQQVTLSCSPISGHRSVSWYQQTPGQGLQFLFEYFSETQRNKGNFPGRFSGRQFSNSRSEMNVSTLELGDSALYLCASSLVGGDTEAFFGQGTRLTVV.